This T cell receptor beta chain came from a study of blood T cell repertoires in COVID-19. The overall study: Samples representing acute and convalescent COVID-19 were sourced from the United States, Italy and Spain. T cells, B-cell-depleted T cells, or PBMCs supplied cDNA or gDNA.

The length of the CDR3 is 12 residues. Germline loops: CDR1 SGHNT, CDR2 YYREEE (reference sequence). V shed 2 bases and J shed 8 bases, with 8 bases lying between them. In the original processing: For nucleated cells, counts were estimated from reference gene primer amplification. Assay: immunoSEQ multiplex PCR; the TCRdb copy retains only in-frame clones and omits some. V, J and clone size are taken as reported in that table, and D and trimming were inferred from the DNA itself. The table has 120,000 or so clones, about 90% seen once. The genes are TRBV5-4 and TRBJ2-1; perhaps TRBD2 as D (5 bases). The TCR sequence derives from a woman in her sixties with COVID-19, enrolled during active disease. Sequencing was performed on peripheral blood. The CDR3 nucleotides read TGTGCCAGCAGCTTCGGGGTCTATGAGCAGTTCTTC. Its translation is CASSFGVYEQFF.